This T cell receptor (beta chain) was captured in a study of identical twins. One entry per CDR3 protein, called by TCRdb with MiXCR from the 5' RACE reads. The table has 420,000 or so distinct CDR3 sequences, about a fifth seen once. Study-wide findings and caveats: Twins showed weaker excess sharing in their beta out-of-frame sequences. For zero-insertion analyses, partial confounding could come from invariant MAIT and iNKT cells.

A note on this clonotype: Its target is unknown. Being one base from a much bigger clone, this may be a read error.

Per the germline V gene, CDR1 is SGHRS and CDR2 is YFSETQ. The CDR3 runs 14 residues. This TCR came from a man aged 50 to 59 in good health. Sequencing was done on a sample of naive T cells sorted from blood. The rearrangement links TRBV5-1 to TRBJ2-1; a weak D match, TRBD2 (5 bases). The CDR3 loop reads CASSLGNSYNEEFF. CDR3 coding DNA: TGCGCCAGCAGCCTCGGGAATTCCTACAATGAGGAGTTCTTC.